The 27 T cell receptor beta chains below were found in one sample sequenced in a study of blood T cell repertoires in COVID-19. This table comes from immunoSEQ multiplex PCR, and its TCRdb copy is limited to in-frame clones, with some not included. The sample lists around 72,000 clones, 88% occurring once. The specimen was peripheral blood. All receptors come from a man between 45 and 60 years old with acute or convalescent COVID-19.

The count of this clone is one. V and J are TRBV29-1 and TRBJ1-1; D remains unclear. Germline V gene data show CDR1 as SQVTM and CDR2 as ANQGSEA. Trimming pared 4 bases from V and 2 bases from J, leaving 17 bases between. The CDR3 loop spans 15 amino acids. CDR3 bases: TGCAGCGTTGTTTTGGGCATTATGGCAAACACTGAAGCTTTCTTT. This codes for CSVVLGIMANTEAFF.

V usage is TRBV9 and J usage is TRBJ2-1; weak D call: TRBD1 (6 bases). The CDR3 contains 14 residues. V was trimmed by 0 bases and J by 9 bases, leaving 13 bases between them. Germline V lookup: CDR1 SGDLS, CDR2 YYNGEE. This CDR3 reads CASSVDRVRGEQFF. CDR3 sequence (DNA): TGTGCCAGCAGCGTAGACAGGGTCCGGGGTGAGCAGTTCTTC.

This CDR3 is CASSVSGGNTEAFF. The CDR3 DNA sequence: TGTGCCAGCAGCGTATCAGGGGGGAACACTGAAGCTTTCTTT. J is TRBJ1-1 and V is TRBV9; TRBD1 aligns across 7 bases. Per the germline V gene, CDR1 is SGDLS and CDR2 is YYNGEE. J gave up 1 base and V 1 base, and 1 base lay outside the gene matches. This CDR3 spans 14 amino acids.

In nucleotides, the CDR3 is TGTGCCTGGAGTGGTTCAGACAATGAGCAGTTCTTC. Translated, it gives CAWSGSDNEQFF. The genes are TRBV30 and TRBJ2-1, with D hard to call. V gave up 1 base and J gave up 5 bases, with 6 bases separating them. In germline, CDR1 is GTSNPN, CDR2 SVGIG (reference sequence). This CDR3 has 12 amino acids.

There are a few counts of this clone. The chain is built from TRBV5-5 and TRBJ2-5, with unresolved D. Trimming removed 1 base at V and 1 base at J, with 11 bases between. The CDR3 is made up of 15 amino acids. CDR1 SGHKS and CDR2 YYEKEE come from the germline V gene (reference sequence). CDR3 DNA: TGTGCCAGCAGCTTGTTTGCACAGCCCCAAGAGACCCAGTACTTC. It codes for CASSLFAQPQETQYF.

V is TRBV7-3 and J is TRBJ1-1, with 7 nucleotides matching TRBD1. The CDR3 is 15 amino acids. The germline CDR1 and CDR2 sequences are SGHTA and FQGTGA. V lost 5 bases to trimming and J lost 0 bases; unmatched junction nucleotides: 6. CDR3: CASSQTGTMNTEAFF. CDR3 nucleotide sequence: TGTGCCAGCAGCCAGACAGGGACCATGAACACTGAAGCTTTCTTT.

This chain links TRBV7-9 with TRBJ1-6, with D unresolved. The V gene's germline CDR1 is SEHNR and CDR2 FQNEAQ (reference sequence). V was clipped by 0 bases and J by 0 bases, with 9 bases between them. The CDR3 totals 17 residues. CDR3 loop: CASSLASRGSYNSPLHF. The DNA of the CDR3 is TGTGCCAGCAGCTTAGCGTCGCGTGGCTCCTATAATTCACCCCTCCACTTT.

This chain's CDR3 is CASSPFSGQGTPNEQFF. As DNA, the CDR3 is TGTGCCAGCAGTCCTTTTTCTGGACAGGGAACCCCCAATGAGCAGTTCTTC. This chain joins TRBV28 and TRBJ2-1; 8 nucleotides line up with TRBD1. Germline-derived CDR1 and CDR2 are MDHEN and SYDVKM. The CDR3 extends over 17 amino acids. Trimming removed 5 bases from V and 6 bases from J; junction bases left unmatched: 15. The variable domain in full, completed from reference TRBV28 and TRBJ2-1, reads DVKVTQSSRYLVKRTGEKVFLECVQDMDHENMFWYRQDPGLGLRLIYFSYDVKMKEKGDIPEGYSVSREKKERFSLILESASTNQTSMYLCASSPFSGQGTPNEQFFGPGTRLTVL.

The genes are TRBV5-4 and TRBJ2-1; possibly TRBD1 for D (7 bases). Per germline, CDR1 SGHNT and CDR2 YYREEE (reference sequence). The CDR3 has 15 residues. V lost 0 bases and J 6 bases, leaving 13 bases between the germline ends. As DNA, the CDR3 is TGTGCCAGCAGCTTGGGCCAGGGGGGCTTCAATGAGCAGTTCTTC. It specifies CASSLGQGGFNEQFF.

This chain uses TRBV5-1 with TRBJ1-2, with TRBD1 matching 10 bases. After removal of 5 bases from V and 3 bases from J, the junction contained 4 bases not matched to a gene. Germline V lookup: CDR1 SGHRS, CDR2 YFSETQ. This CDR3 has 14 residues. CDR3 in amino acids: CASSETGGDYGYTF. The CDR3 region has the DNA TGCGCCAGCAGTGAGACAGGGGGCGACTATGGCTACACCTTC.

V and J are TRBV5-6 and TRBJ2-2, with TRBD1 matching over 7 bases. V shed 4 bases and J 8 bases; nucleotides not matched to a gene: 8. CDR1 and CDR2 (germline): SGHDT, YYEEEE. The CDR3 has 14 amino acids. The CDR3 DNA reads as TGTGCCAGCAGCGGATGGACAGGCGGAGGGGAGCTGTTTTTT. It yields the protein CASSGWTGGGELFF.

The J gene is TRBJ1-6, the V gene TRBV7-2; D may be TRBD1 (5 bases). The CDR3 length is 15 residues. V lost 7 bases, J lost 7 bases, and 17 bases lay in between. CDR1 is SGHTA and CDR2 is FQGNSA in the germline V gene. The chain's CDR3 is CASTRGVGVNSPLHF. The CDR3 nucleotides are TGTGCCAGCACAAGGGGCGTAGGGGTAAATTCACCCCTCCACTTT.

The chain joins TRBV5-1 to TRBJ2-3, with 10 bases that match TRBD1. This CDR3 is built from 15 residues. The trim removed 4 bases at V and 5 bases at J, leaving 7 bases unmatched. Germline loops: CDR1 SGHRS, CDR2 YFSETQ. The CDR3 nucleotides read TGCGCCAGCAGCCCAAGGACAGGGGGGGTAGATACGCAGTATTTT. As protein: CASSPRTGGVDTQYF.

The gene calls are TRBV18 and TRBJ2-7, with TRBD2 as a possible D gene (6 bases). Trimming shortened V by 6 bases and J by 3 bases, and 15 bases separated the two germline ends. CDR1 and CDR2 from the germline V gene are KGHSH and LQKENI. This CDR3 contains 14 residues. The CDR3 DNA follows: TGTGCCAGCTCCGCCGGGACTGGAAACTACGAGCAGTACTTC. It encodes CASSAGTGNYEQYF.

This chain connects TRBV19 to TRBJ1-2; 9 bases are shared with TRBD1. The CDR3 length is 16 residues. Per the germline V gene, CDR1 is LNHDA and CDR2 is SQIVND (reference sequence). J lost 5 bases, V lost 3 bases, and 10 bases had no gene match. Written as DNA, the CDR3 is TGTGCCAGTAGTATGTACGGGACAGGGACCTCTTATGGCTACACCTTC. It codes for CASSMYGTGTSYGYTF. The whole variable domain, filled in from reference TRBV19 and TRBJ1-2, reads DGGITQSPKYLFRKEGQNVTLSCEQNLNHDAMYWYRQDPGQGLRLIYYSQIVNDFQKGDIAEGYSVSREKKESFPLTVTSAQKNPTAFYLCASSMYGTGTSYGYTFGSGTRLTVV.

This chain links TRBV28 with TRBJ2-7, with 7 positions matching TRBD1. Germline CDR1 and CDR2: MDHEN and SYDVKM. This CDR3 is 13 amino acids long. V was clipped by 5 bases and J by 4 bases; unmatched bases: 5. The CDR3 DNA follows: TGTGCCAGCAGTGAGGGACAGTCTTACGAGCAGTACTTC. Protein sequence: CASSEGQSYEQYF.

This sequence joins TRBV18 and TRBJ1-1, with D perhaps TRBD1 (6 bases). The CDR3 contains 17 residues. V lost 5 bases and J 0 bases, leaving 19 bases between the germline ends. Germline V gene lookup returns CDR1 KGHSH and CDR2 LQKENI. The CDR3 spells CASSRHPPGHLNTEAFF. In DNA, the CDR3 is TGTGCCAGCTCAAGACATCCACCGGGACACCTGAACACTGAAGCTTTCTTT.

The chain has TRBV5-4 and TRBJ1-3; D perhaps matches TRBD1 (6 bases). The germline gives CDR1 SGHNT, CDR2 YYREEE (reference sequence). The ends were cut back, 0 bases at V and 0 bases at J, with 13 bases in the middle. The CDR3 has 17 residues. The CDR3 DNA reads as TGTGCCAGCAGCTTGGTTTCTGGGGGCAGCTCTGGAAACACCATATATTTT. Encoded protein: CASSLVSGGSSGNTIYF.

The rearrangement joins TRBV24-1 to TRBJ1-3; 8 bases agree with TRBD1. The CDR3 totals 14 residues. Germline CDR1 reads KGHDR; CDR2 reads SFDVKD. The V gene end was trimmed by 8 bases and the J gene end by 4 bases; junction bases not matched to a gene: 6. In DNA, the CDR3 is TGTGCCACCAACGTCAGGGGGCGAGGAAACACCATATATTTT. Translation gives CATNVRGRGNTIYF.

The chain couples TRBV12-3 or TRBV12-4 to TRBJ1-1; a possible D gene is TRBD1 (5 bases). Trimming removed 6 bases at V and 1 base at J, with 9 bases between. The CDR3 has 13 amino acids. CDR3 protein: CASRDDRNTEAFF. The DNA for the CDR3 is TGTGCCAGCAGGGACGACAGGAACACTGAAGCTTTCTTT.

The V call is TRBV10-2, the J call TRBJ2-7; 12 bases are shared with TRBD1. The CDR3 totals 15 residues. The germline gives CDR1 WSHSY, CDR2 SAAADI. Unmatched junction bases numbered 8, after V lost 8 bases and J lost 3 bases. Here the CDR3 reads CASLNRDRGLYEQYF. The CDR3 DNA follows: TGCGCCAGCCTAAACCGGGACAGGGGGCTCTACGAGCAGTACTTC.

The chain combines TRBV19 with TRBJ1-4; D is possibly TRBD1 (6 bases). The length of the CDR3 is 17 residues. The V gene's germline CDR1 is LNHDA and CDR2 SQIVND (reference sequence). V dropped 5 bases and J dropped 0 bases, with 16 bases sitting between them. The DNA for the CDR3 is TGTGCCAGTAGTTCAACCCCACAGGGAGCAACTAATGAAAAACTGTTTTTT. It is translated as CASSSTPQGATNEKLFF.

CDR3 DNA sequence: TGTGCCAGCATCCCGTTTGACAGGGGGCATGGAAACACCATATATTTT. This encodes CASIPFDRGHGNTIYF. This chain connects TRBV6-6 to TRBJ1-3, with 10 bases identical to TRBD1. Unmatched junction bases numbered 9, after V lost 7 bases and J lost 3 bases. The CDR3 is made up of 16 amino acids. Germline V gene lookup returns CDR1 MNHNY and CDR2 SVGAGI (reference sequence).

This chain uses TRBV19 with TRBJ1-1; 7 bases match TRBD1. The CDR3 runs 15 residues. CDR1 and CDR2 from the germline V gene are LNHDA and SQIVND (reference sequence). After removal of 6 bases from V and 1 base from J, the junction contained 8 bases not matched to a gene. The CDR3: CASSPSYRGNTEAFF. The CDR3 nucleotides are TGTGCCAGTAGCCCCAGTTACAGGGGGAACACTGAAGCTTTCTTT.

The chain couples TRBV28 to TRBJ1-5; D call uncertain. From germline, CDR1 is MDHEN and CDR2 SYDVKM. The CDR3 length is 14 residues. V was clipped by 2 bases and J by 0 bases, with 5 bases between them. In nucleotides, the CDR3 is TGTGCCAGCAGTTTACCAAATAGCAATCAGCCCCAGCATTTT. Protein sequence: CASSLPNSNQPQHF.

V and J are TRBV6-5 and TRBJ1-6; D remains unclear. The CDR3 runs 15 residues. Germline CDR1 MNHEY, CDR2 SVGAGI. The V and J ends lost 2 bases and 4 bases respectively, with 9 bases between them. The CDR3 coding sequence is TGTGCCAGCAGTTACAGCGACGGTTATAATTCACCCCTCCACTTT. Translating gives CASSYSDGYNSPLHF.

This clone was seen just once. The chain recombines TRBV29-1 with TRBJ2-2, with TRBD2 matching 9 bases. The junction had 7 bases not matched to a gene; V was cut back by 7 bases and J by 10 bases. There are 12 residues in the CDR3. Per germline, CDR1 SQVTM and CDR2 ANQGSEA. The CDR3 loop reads CSATQRGEELFF. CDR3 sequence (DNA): TGCAGCGCCACGCAGCGGGGGGAGGAGCTGTTTTTT.